This T cell receptor beta chain originates from a study of blood T cells in healthy people across ages. Alongside a J-beta primer mix, a sample-barcoded 5' primer served in a second PCR lasting about 7 to 12 cycles. TCRdb re-analysed the 5' RACE reads in MiXCR, keeping a single row per CDR3 protein. The profile shows over a million distinct CDR3 sequences, around 55% of them singletons. The CDR3 is 14 amino acids. Germline assignment: CDR1 SGDLS and CDR2 YYNGEE. V was clipped by 2 bases and J by 6 bases; unmatched bases: 5. Sample: blood. The TCR was taken from a man aged 18 to 35 in good health. The chain has TRBV9 and TRBJ2-1; 7 bases align to TRBD1. CDR3 loop: CASSVPTGTNEQFF. The CDR3 DNA sequence: TGTGCCAGCAGCGTCCCGACAGGGACCAATGAGCAGTTCTTC.